This T cell receptor (beta chain) was observed in a study of regulatory T cells in long-lasting Graves disease. Across the study: New Graves' disease cases had less than 3 months of antithyroid drugs.

The germline gives CDR1 DFQATT, CDR2 SNEGSKA (reference sequence). The CDR3 consists of 12 residues. Germline trimming cut 6 bases from V and 7 bases from J; bases unmatched to any gene: 8. Time point noted: newly diagnosed GD, antithyroid drugs for less than 3 months. The TCR library was made from RNA extracted from PBMCs. A few counts support this clonotype. No antigen is known for it. Study-level findings and limits: Newly diagnosed patients had higher TCR diversity than persistent Graves' patients did.

Library construction for TCR beta used iRepertoire HTBI primers and Arm-PCR of CDR3 regions. TCRdb reanalysed the multiplex PCR reads using MiXCR and keeps one entry per CDR3 protein. Counted here are 450,000 to 700,000 distinct CDR3 sequences, approximately 13% occurring once; the ten biggest clones make up more than 8.5%. The same sample was also studied in work on T cells in Graves' hyperthyroidism and ophthalmopathy.

The source of this sequence is a man in his thirties or forties with Graves disease. Sequencing was performed on peripheral blood mononuclear cells (PBMCs), taken at new diagnosis, from a patient treated with antithyroid drugs. The chain has TRBV20-1 and TRBJ2-5; 7 bases agree with TRBD1. CDR3 bases: TGCAGTGCCGTCGCCCCAGGGGGGACCCAGTACTTC. The encoded protein is CSAVAPGGTQYF.